What follows describes a single T cell receptor (beta chain). The target of this receptor is not known. Base-call qualities are not available, and no considerably larger clone is one nucleotide away. The data were obtained in a study of T cell responses to AZD1222 COVID-19 vaccine (dated by TCRdb to the early 2020s). Some background on the complete study: AZD1222 recipients given second doses at about 4 weeks or at about 12 weeks were pooled, since spike-specific TCR depth and breadth were not found to differ between the two schedules. Trial participants were enrolled into age subgroups of 18-55, 56-69 and 70-plus years, which contained approximately 150, 30 and 60 TCR-sequenced participants, respectively. A total of about 250 trial participants underwent TCR sequencing, of whom roughly 210 had received two doses of AZD1222 and approximately 26 had received two doses of the MenACWY control vaccine. Broad study findings and their caveats: Spike-specific TCR breadth and depth rose significantly after two AZD1222 doses compared with day 0 and with MenACWY recipients. Because no samples from the day 14 peak response were available, repertoires could be characterized only after the peak T cell response. Most participants were white British and females outnumbered males, and the authors suggested that clonal diversity may have been underestimated. The vaccine-associated CD4 TCRs covered the entire spike protein, and the dominant responses fell in regions 160-218 and 743-854. Epitopes outside the regions mutated in the B.1.351 and B.1.1.7 variants were reportedly recognized by nearly half of the unique spike-specific TCRs. In the small 56-69-year group, the increase in depth fell short of significance, most likely because of low power. Conclusions about previously exposed vaccinees are limited, since just five or six AZD1222 recipients were seropositive for SARS-CoV-2 at baseline.

According to the study, the label for this sample's time point signals: baseline before first vaccination. The vaccinee samples were drawn from two UK trials, COV001 and COV002, one of which was a single-blind randomized controlled phase 2/3 trial testing AZD1222 (ChAdOx1 nCoV-19) in healthy adults. Trial participant PBMC samples were collected at day 0 and day 28 after the second dose for TCRbeta chain sequencing. The CDR3 regions of human TCRbeta chains were subjected to immunosequencing. As for the authors' bioinformatics: Repertoire TCRs were matched against a reference library of SARS-CoV-2-specific TCRs generated with the MIRA antigen-specificity platform. Breadth was defined as the fraction of unique TCRs that were SARS-CoV-2-associated. Depth was defined as the fraction of total T cells that were SARS-CoV-2-associated. Using the MIRA data, each spike-specific TCR was assigned both to the spike region to which the TCR was reactive and to a CD4 or CD8 class. Log10-transformed breadth and depth values were compared by one-way ANOVA with Sidak's multiple comparisons tests. In its TCRdb copy, this immuneACCESS table keeps in-frame sequences only and misses some clones. Where compared with another copy, unresolved V genes explain less than half of these, and the others have no known cause. V, J and clone size were drawn from that table, and D and trimming were deduced from the DNA. For this sample the table gives 150,000 to 200,000 clones, of which approximately 92% were detected only once. Less than 3% of the sample lies in the top ten.

Relative to germline, V is missing 0 bases and J is missing 2 bases, with 7 bases of the junction outside any gene match. The CDR3 runs 17 residues from the cysteine to the phenylalanine. Only the CDR3 part of the read is kept: 51 bases, read in frame from the first base. CDR1 LNHDA and CDR2 SQIVND were looked up in the germline V gene (reference sequence). The chain is encoded by TRBV19 joined to TRBJ1-5, and 7 bases in between align with TRBD1. The receptor was derived from an adult in good health. This sample comprised peripheral blood, obtained on day 0 of AZD1222 vaccination. The nucleotide sequence reads TGTGCCAGTAGTATAGATCAAGGGGGCCGGGGCAATCAGCCCCAGCATTTT. The encoded protein is CASSIDQGGRGNQPQHF. Extended through the reference TRBV19 and TRBJ1-5 proteins, this CDR3 yields the full variable domain: DGGITQSPKYLFRKEGQNVTLSCEQNLNHDAMYWYRQDPGQGLRLIYYSQIVNDFQKGDIAEGYSVSREKKESFPLTVTSAQKNPTAFYLCASSIDQGGRGNQPQHFGDGTRLSIL.